One T cell receptor beta chain is described in this entry. This entry comes from a study of T cell responses to AZD1222 COVID-19 vaccine. Looked up from germline, CDR1 is MDHEN and CDR2 is SYDVKM. V shed 8 bases and J shed 4 bases, with 18 bases lying between them. This CDR3 has 14 residues. Profiled with immunoSEQ multiplex PCR; TCRdb holds only in-frame clones, not every one. The sample includes 150,000 to 200,000 clones, 94% of them seen just once. V usage is TRBV28 and J usage is TRBJ2-7; tentative D call: TRBD1 (6 bases). The clonotype originates from an adult in good health. The material sequenced was peripheral blood, taken on day 0 of AZD1222 vaccination. The CDR3 DNA sequence: TGTGCCAGCGGGTGGATAAAAAGGGGGTACGAGCAGTACTTC. Its translation is CASGWIKRGYEQYF.